The following is a TCR beta chain sequence with its context. Antigen specificity is unknown. The sample belongs to a study of T-cell memory formation after mild COVID-19. Trimming took 7 bases from V and 3 from J, leaving 13 bases between them. The CDR3 extends over 12 amino acids. From germline, CDR1 is GTSNPN and CDR2 SVGIG (reference sequence). Using its own MiXCR run on the 5' RACE reads, TCRdb lists one record per CDR3 protein. The data hold some 450,000 distinct CDR3 sequences, with over 15% observed a single time. Study-level results: Largely, contracting CD4+ clones fell within CM and EM, and contracting CD8+ clones within EMRA. There were some responding clones in pre-infection memory, which suggested that cross-reactive memory had joined. Clones that contracted from day 15 to 85 were balanced CD4/CD8, while later expanders leaned CD4+.

The rearrangement joins TRBV30 to TRBJ2-7; no reliable D call. The receptor's source is an adult woman who had mild COVID-19 (a few samples of this study predate the infection). Cell type and time point are not known. The sequenced sample consisted of PBMCs or a T cell subset sorted from them (not recorded which). CDR3 coding DNA: TGTGCCTCCTACGGAGAAGGCTACGAGCAGTACTTC. It yields the protein CASYGEGYEQYF.